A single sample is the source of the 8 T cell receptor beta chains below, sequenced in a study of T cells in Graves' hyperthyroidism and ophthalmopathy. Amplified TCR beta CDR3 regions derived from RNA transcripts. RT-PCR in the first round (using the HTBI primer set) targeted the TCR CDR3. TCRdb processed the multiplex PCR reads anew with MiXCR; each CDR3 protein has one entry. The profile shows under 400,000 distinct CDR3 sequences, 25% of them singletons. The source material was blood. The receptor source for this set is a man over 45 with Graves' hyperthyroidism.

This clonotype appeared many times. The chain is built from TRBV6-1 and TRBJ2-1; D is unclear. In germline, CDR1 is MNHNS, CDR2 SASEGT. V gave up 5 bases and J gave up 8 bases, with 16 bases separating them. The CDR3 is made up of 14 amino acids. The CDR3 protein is CASSLGWGRDEQFF. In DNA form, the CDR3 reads TGTGCCAGCAGTTTAGGATGGGGAAGGGATGAGCAGTTCTTC.

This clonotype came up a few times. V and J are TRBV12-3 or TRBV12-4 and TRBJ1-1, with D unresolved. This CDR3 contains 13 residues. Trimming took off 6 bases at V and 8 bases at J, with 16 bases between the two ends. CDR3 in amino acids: CASSLPGRREAFF. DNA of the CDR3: TGTGCCAGCAGCCTTCCAGGACGGAGGGAAGCTTTCTTT.

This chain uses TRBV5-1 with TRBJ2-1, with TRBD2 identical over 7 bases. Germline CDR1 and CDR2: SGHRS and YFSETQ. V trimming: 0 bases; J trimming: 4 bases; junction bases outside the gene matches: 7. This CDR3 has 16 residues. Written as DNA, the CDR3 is TGCGCCAGCAGCTTGGCAGGCCTAGCGGAATACAATGAGCAGTTCTTC. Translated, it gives CASSLAGLAEYNEQFF.

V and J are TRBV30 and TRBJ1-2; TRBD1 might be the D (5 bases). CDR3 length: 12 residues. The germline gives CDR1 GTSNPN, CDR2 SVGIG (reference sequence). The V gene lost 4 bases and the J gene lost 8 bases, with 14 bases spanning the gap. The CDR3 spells CAWINGAGGYTF. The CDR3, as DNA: TGTGCCTGGATTAATGGGGCCGGGGGCTACACCTTC.

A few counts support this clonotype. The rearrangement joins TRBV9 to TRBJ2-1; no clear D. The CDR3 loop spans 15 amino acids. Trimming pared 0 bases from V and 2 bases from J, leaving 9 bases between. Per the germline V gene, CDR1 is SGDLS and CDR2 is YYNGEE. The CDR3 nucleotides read TGTGCCAGCAGCGTAGACTTACAGCCCTACAATGAGCAGTTCTTC. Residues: CASSVDLQPYNEQFF.

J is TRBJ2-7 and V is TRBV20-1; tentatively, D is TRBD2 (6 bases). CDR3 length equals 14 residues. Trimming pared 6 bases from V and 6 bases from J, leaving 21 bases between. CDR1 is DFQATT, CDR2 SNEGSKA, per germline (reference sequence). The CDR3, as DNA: TGCAGTGCCCTTTCCCAGGCTAGCGTGAGCGAGCAGTACTTC. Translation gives CSALSQASVSEQYF.

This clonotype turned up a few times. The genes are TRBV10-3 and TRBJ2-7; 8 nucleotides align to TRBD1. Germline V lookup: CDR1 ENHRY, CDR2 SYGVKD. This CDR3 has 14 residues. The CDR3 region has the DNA TGTGCGACAACCACTCCGGACAGGGCCTACGAGCAGTACTTC. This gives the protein CATTTPDRAYEQYF.

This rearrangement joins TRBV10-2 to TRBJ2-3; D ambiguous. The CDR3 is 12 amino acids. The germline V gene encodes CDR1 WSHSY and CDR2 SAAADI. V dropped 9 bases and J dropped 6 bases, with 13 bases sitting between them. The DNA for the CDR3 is TGCGCCAGTTGGGGTTTTAGGGATACGCAGTATTTT. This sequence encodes CASWGFRDTQYF.